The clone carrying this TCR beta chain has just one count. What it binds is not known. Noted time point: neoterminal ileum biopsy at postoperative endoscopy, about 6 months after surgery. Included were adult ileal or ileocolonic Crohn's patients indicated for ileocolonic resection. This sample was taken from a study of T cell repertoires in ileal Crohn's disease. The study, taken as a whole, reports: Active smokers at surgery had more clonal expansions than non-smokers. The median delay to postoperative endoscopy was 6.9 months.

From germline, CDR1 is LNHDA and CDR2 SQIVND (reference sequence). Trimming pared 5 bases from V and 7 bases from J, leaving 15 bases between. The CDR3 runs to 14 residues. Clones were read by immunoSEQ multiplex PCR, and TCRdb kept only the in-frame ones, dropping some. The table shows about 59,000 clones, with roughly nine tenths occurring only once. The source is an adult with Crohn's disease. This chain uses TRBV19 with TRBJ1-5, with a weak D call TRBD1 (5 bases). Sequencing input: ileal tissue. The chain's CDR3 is CASSVDNPGQPQHF. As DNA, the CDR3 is TGTGCCAGTAGTGTTGACAACCCAGGGCAGCCCCAGCATTTT.